This TCR beta chain was obtained from a study of cytomegalovirus exposure and HLA in healthy donors. Study-wide results and caveats: In an earlier analysis, in some 500 donors, most V segments appeared productive either ~90% or ~30% of the time.

A multiplex PCR was run with 60 Vbeta primers and 13 Jbeta primers. Sequencing was performed with immunoSEQ multiplex PCR; in TCRdb, only in-frame clones are kept and a portion is missing. This sample has about 150,000 clones, with about 73% found just once. As regards this clone: Its target is unknown.

Sequenced input: PBMCs. This clonotype was sampled from a woman aged 50 to 65 in good health and CMV-seropositive.

The CDR3 loop reads CATGEDIGNQPQHF. The CDR3 coding sequence is TGTGCCACGGGGGAGGACATCGGCAATCAGCCCCAGCATTTT. V and J are TRBV6-1 and TRBJ1-5, with D perhaps matching TRBD1 (5 bases). V gave up 10 bases and J gave up 2 bases, with 15 bases separating them. The CDR3 has 14 residues. The germline V gene encodes CDR1 MNHNS and CDR2 SASEGT.